The 22 T cell receptor beta chains listed next were all sequenced from one sample in a study of vaccination effects on CD4 cells after COVID-19. These receptors' targets are unknown. ViraFEST used viral peptide pools to expand antigen-specific CD4+ T cells before sequencing. At the end of less than 12 days of culture, CD4+ T cells were isolated. The infection with SARS-CoV-2 (confirmed by PCR) occurred in this person between March and December 2020. Libraries were prepared by immunoSEQ multiplex PCR; TCRdb keeps only in-frame clonotypes and omits some of them. The data hold approximately 37,000 clones, with roughly 66% observed a single time. This specimen consisted of CD4+ T cells from PBMCs cultured with a peptide pool, obtained before COVID-19 vaccination. Every receptor here comes from a human donor who had a prior SARS-CoV-2 infection.

This sequence joins TRBV28 and TRBJ2-5, with a weak D call TRBD2 (7 bases). Germline CDR1 MDHEN, CDR2 SYDVKM. Trimming removed 6 bases from V and 4 bases from J, with 18 bases in between. The CDR3 sequence is 15 residues long. The CDR3: CASRAGAVSGETQYF. In DNA form, the CDR3 reads TGTGCCAGCAGGGCGGGGGCGGTTAGTGGAGAGACCCAGTACTTC.

The table lists this clone with a few counts. The V call is TRBV18, the J call TRBJ2-3, with TRBD2 identical over 8 bases. The CDR3 is made up of 17 amino acids. With V trimmed by 1 base and J by 3 bases, 9 bases remained unmatched. Germline lookup yields CDR1 KGHSH and CDR2 LQKENI. The CDR3 is CASSPLDQLADTDTQYF. As DNA, the CDR3 is TGTGCCAGCTCACCACTAGACCAACTAGCGGATACAGATACGCAGTATTTT.

The rearrangement joins TRBV6-2 or TRBV6-3 to TRBJ2-1; 11 bases are shared with TRBD2. In germline, CDR1 is MNHEY, CDR2 SVGEGT. The ends lost 5 bases at V and 2 bases at J; junction bases unmatched: 5. This CDR3 is built from 16 residues. CDR3 nucleotides: TGTGCCAGCAGTCGCGCACTAGCGGGAGCCTACAATGAGCAGTTCTTC. It specifies CASSRALAGAYNEQFF.

This chain joins TRBV7-9 and TRBJ1-2; D might be TRBD1 (6 bases). Between the trimmed V and J ends, which lost 1 base and 6 bases, there was a span of 15 bases. CDR3 size: 15 residues. CDR1 and CDR2 from the germline V gene are SEHNR and FQNEAQ (reference sequence). CDR3 sequence: CASSLGRDIFDGYTF. The CDR3 nucleotides read TGTGCCAGCAGCTTAGGAAGGGACATTTTTGATGGCTACACCTTC.

This clone has just a few counts. The rearrangement joins TRBV2 to TRBJ1-1; tentative D call: TRBD1 (5 bases). The CDR3 spans 15 residues. Germline V gene data show CDR1 as SNHLY and CDR2 as FYNNEI. V lost 4 bases to trimming and J lost 3 bases, with 15 bases between them. The CDR3 DNA sequence: TGTGCCAGCAGTGTGATCCAGGGACCCTACACTGAAGCTTTCTTT. It encodes CASSVIQGPYTEAFF.

V and J are TRBV2 and TRBJ2-7, with a tentative D call TRBD2 (5 bases). The CDR3 spans 14 residues. Trimming removed 4 bases at V and 0 bases at J, with 10 bases between. Germline V gene lookup returns CDR1 SNHLY and CDR2 FYNNEI. The CDR3 bases are TGTGCCAGCAGTGCCTCGGGGAGCTCCTACGAGCAGTACTTC. Translating it yields CASSASGSSYEQYF. Full variable domain (rest looked up from reference TRBV2 and TRBJ2-7): EPEVTQTPSHQVTQMGQEVILRCVPISNHLYFYWYRQILGQKVEFLVSFYNNEISEKSEIFDDQFSVERPDGSNFTLKIRSTKLEDSAMYFCASSASGSSYEQYFGPGTRLTVT.

The chain couples TRBV2 to TRBJ2-3, with D possibly being TRBD1 or TRBD2 (5 bases each). The germline CDR1 and CDR2 sequences are SNHLY and FYNNEI. V was pared by 6 bases and J by 2 bases, with 15 bases between. The CDR3 is 15 residues long. CDR3: CASSRSGGVTDTQYF. As DNA, the CDR3 is TGTGCCAGCAGCCGCAGTGGGGGAGTCACAGATACGCAGTATTTT.

The chain combines TRBV2 with TRBJ2-5; D unresolved. V was clipped by 5 bases and J by 1 base, with 2 bases between them. CDR1 is SNHLY and CDR2 is FYNNEI in the germline V gene. The CDR3 totals 11 residues. The CDR3 reads CASSLQETQYF. The CDR3, as DNA: TGTGCCAGCAGTCTCCAAGAGACCCAGTACTTC.

The sample holds a few counts of this clone. V and J are TRBV6-4 and TRBJ1-6; the D is unclear. The germline V gene encodes CDR1 MRHNA and CDR2 SNTAGT. With 3 bases removed from V and 6 bases from J, the gap between germline ends came to 6 bases. The CDR3 has 13 amino acids. The CDR3 here is CASSEQINSPLHF. For the CDR3, the DNA is TGTGCCAGCAGTGAGCAGATTAATTCACCCCTCCACTTT.

The V and J genes are TRBV6-5 and TRBJ1-6, with D perhaps TRBD1 (6 bases). Trimming cost V 4 bases and J 4 bases, with 8 bases left between them. The CDR3 has 14 residues. Germline V gene lookup returns CDR1 MNHEY and CDR2 SVGAGI. CDR3 in amino acids: CASSSTGYNSPLHF. The CDR3 DNA sequence: TGTGCCAGCAGTTCGACAGGTTATAATTCACCCCTCCACTTT.

This clone appeared a single time. The CDR3 DNA reads TGTGCCAGCAGCCAGATCGGGCTGAGCTCTGGAAACACCATATATTTT. This sequence encodes CASSQIGLSSGNTIYF. The V and J genes are TRBV7-9 and TRBJ1-3; D is unresolved. The CDR3 sequence is 16 residues long. Trimming cost V 5 bases and J 0 bases, with 14 bases left between them. Germline lookup yields CDR1 SEHNR and CDR2 FQNEAQ (reference sequence).

This chain joins TRBV9 and TRBJ2-1; D perhaps matches TRBD2 (6 bases). V lost 1 base, J lost 3 bases, and 8 bases lay in between. The CDR3 is made up of 14 amino acids. Germline CDR1 SGDLS, CDR2 YYNGEE. Here the CDR3 DNA reads TGTGCCAGCAGCGTACTCGGGAGCTACAATGAGCAGTTCTTC. It is translated as CASSVLGSYNEQFF.

The chain recombines TRBV12-2 with TRBJ2-1; TRBD2, the table's D call, lacks a check against the DNA. TRBV12-2 is listed as a pseudogene. The CDR3 length is 20 residues. DNA of the CDR3: TGTGCAAGTCGCTTAGTCCCGTTCCAAATTAGCGGGAGTTGGGTAGATGAGCAGTTCTTC. Its translation is CASRLVPFQISGSWVDEQFF.

This clone was counted a single time. The chain links TRBV7-2 to TRBJ1-3; D uncertain. V was trimmed by 3 bases and J by 4 bases, leaving 7 bases between them. Germline values: CDR1 SGHTA, CDR2 FQGNSA. The CDR3 length is 13 residues. The CDR3 DNA reads as TGTGCCAGCAGCTTGGTGTCCGGAAACACCATATATTTT. Translated: CASSLVSGNTIYF.

The chain employs TRBV11-2 and TRBJ2-7; 8 bases are a match to TRBD2. With V trimmed by 5 bases and J by 6 bases, 6 bases remained unmatched. The CDR3 is 13 amino acids. CDR1 is SGHAT and CDR2 is FQNNGV in the germline V gene. The CDR3 region is CASSLGLASEQYF. For the CDR3, the DNA is TGTGCCAGCAGCCTAGGACTAGCTAGCGAGCAGTACTTC.

The V and J genes are TRBV6-5 and TRBJ2-3; 9 bases agree with TRBD2. V shed 7 bases, J shed 5 bases, and the junction held 10 bases outside the gene matches. This CDR3 has 15 residues. Germline lookup yields CDR1 MNHEY and CDR2 SVGAGI. CDR3 region: CASTREGRGGDTQYF. The CDR3 DNA follows: TGTGCCAGCACGCGGGAGGGCCGAGGAGGAGATACGCAGTATTTT.

This clone was counted only a few times. V usage is TRBV5-1 and J usage is TRBJ2-1; the match to TRBD2 covers 9 bases. The CDR3 totals 15 residues. Germline V CDR1 and CDR2: SGHRS, YFSETQ. J was trimmed by 7 bases and V by 4 bases; bases with no gene match: 9. The CDR3 here is CASSRGRDGVNEQFF. The CDR3 region has the DNA TGCGCCAGCAGCCGCGGGAGGGATGGGGTAAATGAGCAGTTCTTC.

The gene calls are TRBV4-1 and TRBJ2-1; D gene uncertain. Germline V gene data show CDR1 as MGHRA and CDR2 as YSYEKL. The CDR3 spans 15 residues. Trimming shortened V by 5 bases and J by 6 bases, and 17 bases separated the two germline ends. CDR3 nucleotides: TGCGCCAGCAGCTACTTGATCGAGGCGTCCAATGAGCAGTTCTTC. Its protein is CASSYLIEASNEQFF.

The genes are TRBV10-3 and TRBJ1-5, with D possibly being TRBD1 (5 bases). The ends were cut back, 0 bases at V and 6 bases at J, with 15 bases in the middle. Germline assignment: CDR1 ENHRY and CDR2 SYGVKD. CDR3 length: 16 residues. CDR3 amino acids: CAISESSRGVGQPQHF. For the CDR3, the DNA is TGTGCCATCAGTGAGTCGAGTCGGGGGGTGGGTCAGCCCCAGCATTTT.

The V call is TRBV5-4, the J call TRBJ2-7; 11 bases match TRBD1. The V gene's germline CDR1 is SGHNT and CDR2 YYREEE (reference sequence). After removal of 4 bases from V and 2 bases from J, the junction contained 5 bases not matched to a gene. CDR3 length equals 15 residues. This chain's CDR3 is CASSHPGQGAYEQYF. The CDR3 region has the DNA TGTGCCAGCAGCCACCCGGGACAGGGGGCCTACGAGCAGTACTTC.

The gene calls are TRBV18 and TRBJ2-5; a weak D match, TRBD2 (5 bases). Trimming removed 3 bases at V and 1 base at J, with 12 bases between. The CDR3 loop spans 15 amino acids. The germline V gene has CDR1 KGHSH and CDR2 LQKENI. CDR3 coding DNA: TGTGCCAGCTCACCCCTGGCGGCGGGCCAAGAGACCCAGTACTTC. Amino acid sequence: CASSPLAAGQETQYF.

V is TRBV6-2 or TRBV6-3 and J is TRBJ2-5; TRBD2 aligns across 12 bases. The CDR3 loop spans 14 amino acids. In germline, CDR1 is MNHEY, CDR2 SVGEGT. V lost 6 bases and J lost 5; bases outside the gene matches: 4. The CDR3 coding sequence is TGTGCCAGCAGCACTAGCGGGAGGTGGGAGACCCAGTACTTC. Its translation is CASSTSGRWETQYF.